The 14 T cell receptor beta chains in this list originate from one sample, sequenced in a study of blood T cells in healthy people across ages (dated by TCRdb to 2015 to 2017). Preparation of the library involved 5' RACE. Data came from an Illumina HiSeq 2500. A second roughly 7 to 11 cycle PCR used a sample-barcoded 5' primer and a J-beta primer mix. TCRdb ran its own pipeline on the public reads, namely fastp trimming at Q25 and MiXCR clone calling, and kept in-frame beta chains. Each entry merges the rows of one CDR3 protein and shows their most common DNA and genes. The sample data list roughly 680,000 distinct CDR3 sequences, and about 51% of these were observed just once. The biggest ten clones account for approximately 13% of the sample. Sequencing was carried out using blood. These receptors were taken from a woman at least 80 years old in good health.

Comment on this clonotype: This may be a read error: a much more frequent sequence differs by one nucleotide. The final CDR3 position lacks the conserved phenylalanine or tryptophan, pointing to a likely read error. CDR3 DNA sequence: TGTGCCAGCAGTGTGGGACAGGGCACCTACGAGCAGTACTTA. It yields the protein CASSVGQGTYEQYL. The V call is TRBV25-1, the J call TRBJ2-7; 9 bases align to TRBD1. V was clipped by 4 bases and J by 2 bases; unmatched bases: 3. This CDR3 has 14 residues. Per the germline V gene, CDR1 is MGHDK and CDR2 is SYGVNS.

V is TRBV5-1 and J is TRBJ2-1; no clear D gene. This CDR3 region has 12 residues. Per germline, CDR1 SGHRS and CDR2 YFSETQ. V was shortened by 3 bases and J by 8 bases, with 9 bases between the two germline ends. CDR3 DNA: TGCGCCAGCAGCTGGGGATCACATGAGCAGTTCTTC. It specifies CASSWGSHEQFF.

This chain uses TRBV10-2 with TRBJ1-5; no firm D call. V lost 6 bases and J lost 9, with 18 bases in between. CDR1 is WSHSY, CDR2 SAAADI, per germline. CDR3 length: 14 residues. Here the CDR3 reads CASSESYRGSPQHF. The CDR3, as DNA: TGCGCCAGCAGCGAATCGTATCGGGGTTCGCCCCAGCATTTT.

A single count supports this clonotype. This may stem from a read error, because a much larger clone lies one nucleotide away. This chain joins TRBV7-2 and TRBJ2-5, with D perhaps being TRBD1 or TRBD2 (6 bases each). This CDR3 contains 17 residues. Per the germline V gene, CDR1 is SGHTA and CDR2 is FQGNSA. The CDR3: CASSLGGPGGGQETQCF. The CDR3 nucleotides are TGTGCCAGCAGCTTAGGGGGGCCCGGGGGCGGCCAAGAGACCCAGTGCTTC.

This clonotype occurred many times. The CDR3 protein is CSATVGRVLTDTQYF. The CDR3 DNA is TGCAGTGCAACCGTAGGGCGGGTCCTCACAGATACGCAGTATTTT. The chain couples TRBV20-1 to TRBJ2-3; perhaps TRBD2 as D (5 bases). Germline V CDR1 and CDR2: DFQATT, SNEGSKA (reference sequence). V gave up 6 bases and J gave up 2 bases, with 18 bases separating them. The CDR3 totals 15 residues.

The chain employs TRBV21-1 and TRBJ2-2; no DNA check was done on the table's D call, TRBD1. TRBV21-1 is annotated as a pseudogene. The CDR3 is 17 residues long. The CDR3 nucleotides are TGTGCCAGCAGCAAAGCTACCCATCGGGACAGTCGGGGGGAGCTGTTTTTT. It codes for CASSKATHRDSRGELFF.

This clonotype showed up just a few times. CDR3 loop: CASGLDPYNEQFF. DNA for the CDR3: TGTGCCAGCGGCCTGGATCCTTACAATGAGCAGTTCTTC. This chain connects TRBV9 to TRBJ2-1; D gene uncertain. With 7 bases removed from V and 4 bases from J, the gap between germline ends came to 12 bases. Germline V CDR1 and CDR2: SGDLS, YYNGEE. The CDR3 has 13 residues.

This CDR3 reads CAWGGGPRAYEQYF. DNA of the CDR3: TGTGCCTGGGGAGGAGGACCCCGAGCCTACGAGCAGTACTTC. This chain links TRBV30 with TRBJ2-7, with D perhaps TRBD2 (5 bases). This CDR3 has 14 amino acids. Germline CDR1 and CDR2: GTSNPN and SVGIG (reference sequence). Deletions cut 5 bases from V and 2 bases from J, with 16 bases between.

This clonotype occurred a few times. The chain combines TRBV7-3 with TRBJ1-1; perhaps TRBD1 as D (5 bases). The CDR3 extends over 13 amino acids. Germline V CDR1 and CDR2: SGHTA, FQGTGA. V gave up 8 bases and J gave up 6 bases, with 16 bases separating them. The CDR3 protein is CASALRQGAEAFF. In DNA form, the CDR3 reads TGTGCCAGCGCACTTCGGCAGGGCGCTGAAGCTTTCTTT.

The V call is TRBV30, the J call TRBJ1-5, with no clear D. Germline CDR1 is GTSNPN and CDR2 is SVGIG (reference sequence). Deletions cut 3 bases from V and 0 bases from J, with 12 bases between. The CDR3 has 15 residues. DNA of the CDR3: TGTGCCTGGAGCGGCATGATCTTTAGCAATCAGCCCCAGCATTTT. The encoded protein is CAWSGMIFSNQPQHF.

This clonotype was counted only a few times. This chain joins TRBV12-3 or TRBV12-4 and TRBJ2-2; D might be TRBD1 (5 bases). The CDR3 runs 14 residues. Trimming took off 4 bases at V and 6 bases at J, with 12 bases between the two ends. DNA for the CDR3: TGTGCCAGCAGTTCCACCAGGGTTCCCGGGGAGCTGTTTTTT. Translating gives CASSSTRVPGELFF.

This clonotype was counted between two and nine times. The chain links TRBV5-1 to TRBJ2-7, with no clear D. V gave up 0 bases and J gave up 0 bases, with 10 bases separating them. The germline gives CDR1 SGHRS, CDR2 YFSETQ. The CDR3 is 15 residues long. CDR3 region: CASSLERYNSYEQYF. CDR3 nucleotide sequence: TGCGCCAGCAGCTTGGAAAGGTACAACTCCTACGAGCAGTACTTC.

There are many counts of this clonotype. The rearrangement links TRBV9 to TRBJ1-2; 7 positions agree with TRBD1. In germline, CDR1 is SGDLS, CDR2 YYNGEE. The CDR3 runs 15 residues. Trimming removed 4 bases from V and 8 bases from J; junction bases left unmatched: 14. CDR3 sequence reads: CASSMGRTGLTGYTF. In nucleotides, the CDR3 is TGTGCCAGCAGCATGGGGAGGACAGGCCTCACGGGCTACACCTTC.

Concerning this clonotype: This could be a read error, since a much larger clone is one nucleotide away. V and J are TRBV20-1 and TRBJ2-7; the match to TRBD2 covers 12 bases. V lost 3 bases, J lost 7 bases, and 10 bases stayed unmatched. The germline V gene encodes CDR1 DFQATT and CDR2 SNEGSKA (reference sequence). This CDR3 region has 15 residues. The DNA of the CDR3 is TGCAGTGCTAGCGTCAGGACTAGCGGGACGGATGAGCAGTACTTC. Its protein product is CSASVRTSGTDEQYF.